A selection of T cell receptor beta chains follows, all from one sample in a study of response to subunit inactivated influenza vaccine. TCRdb reanalysed the RT-PCR reads using MiXCR and keeps one entry per CDR3 protein. The sample lists some 640,000 distinct CDR3 sequences, approximately 14% occurring once. This specimen was PBMCs from blood, taken approximately 15 days before vaccination. Every receptor here comes from a man aged 50-59 years who received an inactivated influenza vaccine. CDR3s include the opening cysteine and the closing phenylalanine or tryptophan. The D gene is left open where the match is weak. Only part of the rows carry a size: once, few, many, or a class if the clone is expanded.

J,size,D,V,CDR3,DNA
TRBJ2-7,few,-,TRBV7-6,CASSLGDFHSYEQYF,TGTGCCAGCAGCTTAGGTGACTTCCACTCCTACGAGCAGTACTTC
TRBJ1-3,many,TRBD1,TRBV5-1,CASSSTGSGNTIYF,TGTGCCAGCAGCTCGACAGGGTCTGGAAACACCATATATTTT
TRBJ2-7,many,TRBD1,TRBV7-9,CASSPSTGFVSYEQYF,TGTGCCAGCAGCCCTTCGACAGGGTTCGTCTCCTACGAGCAGTACTTC
TRBJ2-5,-,TRBD2,TRBV3-1,CASSSWGAGTSVVETQYF,TGTGCCAGCAGCTCTTGGGGAGCCGGGACTAGCGTGGTGGAGACCCAGTACTTC
TRBJ2-7,-,-,TRBV7-2,CASSSQRSSYEQYF,TGTGCCAGCAGCTCGCAGAGGAGCTCCTACGAGCAGTACTTC
TRBJ2-1,few,TRBD1,TRBV20-1,CSAVPGQSYNEQFF,TGCAGTGCTGTCCCGGGACAGTCCTACAATGAGCAGTTCTTC
TRBJ2-3,-,-,TRBV7-2,CASSSQAREDTQYF,TGTGCCAGCAGCTCGCAAGCTAGGGAGGATACGCAGTATTTT
TRBJ2-5,-,-,TRBV28,CASSLQNLKETQYF,TGTGCCAGCAGTCTACAAAACCTCAAAGAGACCCAGTACTTC
TRBJ2-7,few,TRBD2,TRBV29-1,CSVGGGLSYEQYF,TGCAGCGTGGGGGGAGGGCTCTCCTACGAGCAGTACTTC
TRBJ2-4,-,TRBD2,TRBV27,CASSPSGRAGAKNIQYF,TGTGCCAGCAGTCCCAGCGGGAGGGCCGGAGCCAAAAACATTCAGTACTTC
TRBJ1-2,many,-,TRBV9,CASSVGQHPNYGYTF,TGTGCCAGCAGCGTAGGGCAACATCCGAACTATGGCTACACCTTC
TRBJ2-7,-,-,TRBV10-3,CAISEKYSNEQYF,TGTGCCATCAGTGAAAAGTACAGCAACGAGCAGTACTTC
TRBJ2-7,-,-,TRBV7-2,CASSLESRLGEQYF,TGTGCCAGCAGCTTAGAGTCCCGTCTAGGGGAGCAGTACTTC
TRBJ2-1,-,-,TRBV24-1,CATSDSGAGTGNEQFF,TGTGCCACCAGTGATTCGGGGGCGGGGACCGGCAATGAGCAGTTCTTC
TRBJ2-5,few,-,TRBV11-2,CASSLALGVPETQYF,TGTGCCAGCAGCTTAGCTCTAGGCGTCCCCGAGACCCAGTACTTC
TRBJ2-3,few,-,TRBV6-5,CASSYLAAGASTDTQYF,TGTGCCAGCAGTTACTTGGCCGCGGGGGCTAGCACAGATACGCAGTATTTT
TRBJ2-7,many,-,TRBV12-3/TRBV12-4,CASQGGWSYEQYF,TGTGCCAGCCAGGGGGGCTGGTCCTACGAGCAGTACTTC
TRBJ1-6,few,-,TRBV7-2,CASRPRTVYNSPLHF,TGTGCCAGCAGACCCAGGACAGTCTATAATTCACCCCTCCACTTT
TRBJ2-1,-,TRBD2,TRBV7-3,CASSLRTSDEQFF,TGTGCCAGCAGCTTAAGGACTAGCGACGAGCAGTTCTTC
TRBJ2-3,-,-,TRBV2,CASRTGAPNTQYF,TGTGCCAGCAGGACCGGGGCCCCGAATACGCAGTATTTT
TRBJ2-7,few,TRBD1,TRBV5-1,CASSLLGSGTVAYEQYF,TGCGCCAGCAGCTTGTTGGGCTCGGGGACAGTCGCCTACGAGCAGTACTTC
TRBJ2-3,many,-,TRBV29-1,CSVEWVGAGTDTQYF,TGCAGCGTTGAATGGGTGGGAGCGGGCACAGATACGCAGTATTTT
TRBJ2-7,few,TRBD2,TRBV6-1,CASTRYSSGRAGAYEQYF,TGTGCCAGCACCCGGTACTCGAGCGGGAGGGCCGGGGCCTACGAGCAGTACTTC
TRBJ2-3,many,-,TRBV29-1,CSVERGHRGQYF,TGCAGCGTTGAAAGAGGGCACCGAGGGCAGTATTTT
TRBJ2-3,-,-,TRBV7-2,CASRRNLGATDTQYF,TGTGCCAGCAGACGGAACCTGGGTGCCACAGATACGCAGTATTTT
TRBJ2-1,-,-,TRBV7-2,CASSSPSHNEQFF,TGTGCCAGCAGCTCCCCTAGCCACAATGAGCAGTTCTTC
TRBJ1-6,few,-,TRBV6-5,CASSFANSPLHF,TGTGCCAGCAGTTTTGCCAATTCACCCCTCCACTTT
TRBJ2-1,-,TRBD2,TRBV11-2,CASSSPGLAGGFYEQFF,TGTGCCAGCAGCTCCCCAGGACTAGCGGGGGGGTTTTATGAGCAGTTCTTC
TRBJ1-5,few,-,TRBV5-5,CASSLDRSNQPQHF,TGTGCCAGCAGCTTGGACAGAAGCAATCAGCCCCAGCATTTT
TRBJ2-3,-,TRBD2,TRBV20-1,CSARDTARGTTDTQYF,TGCAGTGCTAGAGATACTGCGCGGGGGACCACAGATACGCAGTATTTT
TRBJ2-3,-,TRBD2,TRBV14,CASSQAGGPFTQYF,TGTGCCAGCAGCCAAGCGGGAGGGCCATTTACGCAGTATTTT
TRBJ2-7,-,-,TRBV9,CASSVGDPVAYEQYF,TGTGCCAGCAGCGTAGGGGATCCCGTTGCCTACGAGCAGTACTTC
TRBJ1-1,many,TRBD1,TRBV4-1,CASSQDRQGGNTEAFF,TGCGCCAGCAGCCAAGATCGACAGGGGGGGAACACTGAAGCTTTCTTT
TRBJ2-3,-,-,TRBV9,CASSVAPGATDTQYF,TGTGCCAGCAGCGTAGCCCCGGGGGCGACAGATACGCAGTATTTT
TRBJ2-5,-,TRBD1,TRBV12-3/TRBV12-4,CASSWTGYSETQYF,TGTGCCAGCAGTTGGACAGGCTATTCAGAGACCCAGTACTTC
TRBJ2-3,-,TRBD2,TRBV5-1,CASSHDRDRTSGISTDTQYF,TGCGCCAGCAGCCATGACAGGGACAGGACTAGCGGAATTAGCACAGATACGCAGTATTTT
TRBJ1-1,few,-,TRBV7-6,CASSPHTNTEAFF,TGTGCCAGCAGCCCTCACACGAACACTGAAGCTTTCTTT
TRBJ1-5,-,-,TRBV7-2,CARSLADVNQPQHF,TGTGCCCGCAGCTTAGCGGACGTAAATCAGCCCCAGCATTTT
TRBJ2-5,many,TRBD1,TRBV6-2/TRBV6-3,CASRGQGQETQYF,TGTGCCAGCAGAGGACAGGGCCAAGAGACCCAGTACTTC
TRBJ2-1,few,TRBD2,TRBV9,CASSRLAEKNEQFF,TGTGCCAGCAGCCGACTAGCGGAGAAGAATGAGCAGTTCTTC
TRBJ2-2,many,-,TRBV12-3/TRBV12-4,CASSLVFIFTRDANTGELFF,TGTGCCAGCAGTTTAGTATTCATCTTTACCCGGGACGCGAACACCGGGGAGCTGTTTTTT
TRBJ1-3,many,-,TRBV28,CASSTDSGNTIYF,TGTGCCAGCAGCACGGACTCTGGAAACACCATATATTTT
TRBJ2-5,-,-,TRBV9,CASSASTGLYQETQYF,TGTGCCAGCAGCGCGAGCACCGGGCTCTACCAAGAGACCCAGTACTTC
TRBJ1-1,many,TRBD1,TRBV12-3/TRBV12-4,CASSLEVQGSGAFF,TGTGCCAGCAGTTTAGAAGTACAGGGGAGTGGTGCTTTCTTT
TRBJ2-3,-,-,TRBV24-1,CATGGYGEGSQYF,TGTGCCACCGGTGGGTACGGAGAGGGGTCGCAGTATTTT
TRBJ1-6,few,TRBD1,TRBV4-1,CASSPGTGASQGSPLHF,TGCGCCAGCAGCCCCGGGACAGGGGCCTCCCAGGGTTCACCCCTCCACTTT
TRBJ2-7,-,-,TRBV4-2,CASSQVAGAETYEQYF,TGTGCCAGCAGCCAAGTCGCAGGGGCCGAGACCTACGAGCAGTACTTC
TRBJ2-4,few,-,TRBV20-1,CSARDRDGDIQYF,TGCAGTGCTAGAGACAGGGATGGGGACATTCAGTACTTC